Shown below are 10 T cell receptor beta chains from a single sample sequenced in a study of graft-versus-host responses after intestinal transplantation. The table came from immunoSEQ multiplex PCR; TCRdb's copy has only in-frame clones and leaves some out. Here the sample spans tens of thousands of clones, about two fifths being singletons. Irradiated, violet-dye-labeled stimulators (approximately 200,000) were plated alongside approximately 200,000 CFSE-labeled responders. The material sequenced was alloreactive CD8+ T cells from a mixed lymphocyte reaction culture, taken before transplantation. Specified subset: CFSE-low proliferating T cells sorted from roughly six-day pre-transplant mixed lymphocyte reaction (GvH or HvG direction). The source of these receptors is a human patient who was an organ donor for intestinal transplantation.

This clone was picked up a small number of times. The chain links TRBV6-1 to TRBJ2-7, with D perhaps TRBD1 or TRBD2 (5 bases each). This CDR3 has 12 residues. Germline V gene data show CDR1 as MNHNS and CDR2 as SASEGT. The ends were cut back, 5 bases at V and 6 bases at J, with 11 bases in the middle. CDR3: CASSPQGREQYF. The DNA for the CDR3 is TGTGCCAGCAGTCCCCAGGGACGCGAGCAGTACTTC.

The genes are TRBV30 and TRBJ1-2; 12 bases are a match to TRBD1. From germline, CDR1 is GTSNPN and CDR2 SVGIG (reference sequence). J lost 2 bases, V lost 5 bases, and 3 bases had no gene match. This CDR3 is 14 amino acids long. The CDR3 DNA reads TGTGCCTGGGAGGGGACAGGGGGCAACTATGGCTACACCTTC. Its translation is CAWEGTGGNYGYTF.

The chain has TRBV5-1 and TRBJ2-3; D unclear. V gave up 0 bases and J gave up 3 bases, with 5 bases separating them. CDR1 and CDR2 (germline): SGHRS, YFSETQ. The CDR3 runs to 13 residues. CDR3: CASSLAWTDTQYF. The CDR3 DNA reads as TGCGCCAGCAGCTTGGCCTGGACAGATACGCAGTATTTT.

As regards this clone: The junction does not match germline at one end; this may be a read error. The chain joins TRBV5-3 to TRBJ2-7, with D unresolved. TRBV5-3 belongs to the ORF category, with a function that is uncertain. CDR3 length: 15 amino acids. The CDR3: CASSFLSSPPSEQYF. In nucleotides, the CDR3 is TGTGCCAGCAGCTTCCTTTCGTCTCCCCCCTCCGAGCAGTACTTC.

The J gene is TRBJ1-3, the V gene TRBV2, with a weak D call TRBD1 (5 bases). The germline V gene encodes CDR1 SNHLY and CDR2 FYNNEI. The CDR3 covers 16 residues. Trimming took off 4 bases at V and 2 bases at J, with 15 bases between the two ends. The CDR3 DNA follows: TGTGCCAGCAGTGTTGACCAGGGTTACGCTGGAAACACCATATATTTT. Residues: CASSVDQGYAGNTIYF.

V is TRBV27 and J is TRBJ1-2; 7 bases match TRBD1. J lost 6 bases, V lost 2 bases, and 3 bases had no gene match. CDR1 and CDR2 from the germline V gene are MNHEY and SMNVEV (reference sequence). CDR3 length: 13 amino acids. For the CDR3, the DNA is TGTGCCAGCAGTTTAGGCAGGGGGGATGGCTACACCTTC. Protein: CASSLGRGDGYTF.

This CDR3 reads CASSHGLRATGELFF. For the CDR3, the DNA is TGTGCCAGCAGTCACGGACTGCGGGCAACTGGGGAGCTGTTTTTT. The chain uses TRBV6-5 and TRBJ2-2, with D perhaps matching TRBD2 (5 bases). The CDR3 has 15 residues. In germline, CDR1 is MNHEY, CDR2 SVGAGI. V shed 5 bases and J shed 8 bases, with 18 bases lying between them.

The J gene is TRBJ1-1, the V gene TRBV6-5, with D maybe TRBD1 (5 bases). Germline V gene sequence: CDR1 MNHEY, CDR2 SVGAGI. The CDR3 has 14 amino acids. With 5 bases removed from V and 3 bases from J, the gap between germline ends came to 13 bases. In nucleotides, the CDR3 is TGTGCCAGCAGTGAGCGGGACGGATACACTGAAGCTTTCTTT. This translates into CASSERDGYTEAFF.

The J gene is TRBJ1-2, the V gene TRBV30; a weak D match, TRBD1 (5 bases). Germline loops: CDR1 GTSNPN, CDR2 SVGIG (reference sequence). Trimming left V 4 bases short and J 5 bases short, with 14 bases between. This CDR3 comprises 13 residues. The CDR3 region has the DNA TGTGCCTGGAACTACGGGGGGGATTATGGCTACACCTTC. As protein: CAWNYGGDYGYTF. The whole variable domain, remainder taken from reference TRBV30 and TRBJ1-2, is SQTIHQWPATLVQPVGSPLSLECTVEGTSNPNLYWYRQAAGRGLQLLFYSVGIGQISSEVPQNLSASRPQDRQFILSSKKLLLSDSGFYLCAWNYGGDYGYTFGSGTRLTVV.

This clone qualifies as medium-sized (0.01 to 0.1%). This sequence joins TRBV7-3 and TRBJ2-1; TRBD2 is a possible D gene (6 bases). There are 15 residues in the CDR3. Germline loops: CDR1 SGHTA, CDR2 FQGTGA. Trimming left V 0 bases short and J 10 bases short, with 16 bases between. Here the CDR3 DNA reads TGTGCCAGCAGCTTAACAGGGTGGGTAGCGGAGGAGCAGTTCTTC. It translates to CASSLTGWVAEEQFF.